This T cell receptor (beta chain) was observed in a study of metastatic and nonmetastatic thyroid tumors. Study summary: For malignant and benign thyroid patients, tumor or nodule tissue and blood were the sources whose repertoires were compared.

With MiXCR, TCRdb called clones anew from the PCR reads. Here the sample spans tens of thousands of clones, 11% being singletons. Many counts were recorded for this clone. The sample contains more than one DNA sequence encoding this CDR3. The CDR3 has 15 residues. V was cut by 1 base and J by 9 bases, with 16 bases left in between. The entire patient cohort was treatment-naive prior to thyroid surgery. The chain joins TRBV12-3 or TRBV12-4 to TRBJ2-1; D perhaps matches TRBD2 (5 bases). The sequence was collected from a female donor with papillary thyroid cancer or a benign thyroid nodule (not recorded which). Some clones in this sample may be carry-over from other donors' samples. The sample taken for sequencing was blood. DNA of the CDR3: TGTGCCAGCAGTTTAGGAGGGATCCTCCGAAGTGAGCAGTTCTTC. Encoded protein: CASSLGGILRSEQFF.